This T cell receptor beta chain came from a study of identical twins. Study-level results: Clonotypes of the beta chain that were abundant in cord blood carried fewer insertions (memory repertoires showed none). Sequences that were beta out-of-frame showed weaker excess twin sharing.

Unique molecular identifiers were present on the cDNA, which also gained a universal primer site by template switching. TCRdb itself ran the 5' RACE reads through MiXCR, one entry per CDR3 protein. The table shows around 280,000 distinct CDR3 sequences, with 6.5% to 9.5% occurring only once. The CDR3 is 14 residues long. V lost 7 bases and J 3 bases, leaving 15 bases between the germline ends. This clonotype was counted many times. Its specificity is not known. This sample also appeared in a second study, on yellow fever vaccine responses in identical twins.

The chain employs TRBV12-3 or TRBV12-4 and TRBJ2-5, with D maybe TRBD2 (5 bases). Material: memory (CD45RO+) T cells sorted from blood. The sequence came from a woman aged 18-29 years in good health. The CDR3 DNA follows: TGTGCCAGCACCCGAGGGAGCGCGGAAGAGACCCAGTACTTC. It codes for CASTRGSAEETQYF.